These 8 T cell receptor beta chains came from one sample sequenced in a study of monozygotic twins with inflammatory bowel disease. For each CDR3 protein, TCRdb gives one entry from its re-call of the 5' RACE reads, without DNA. The table for this sample gives about 350,000 distinct CDR3 sequences. Sequenced sample: blood. The receptors here all came from a human donor with ulcerative colitis or Crohn's disease, or a healthy co-twin of an affected twin (not recorded which).

This sequence joins TRBV5-1 and TRBJ1-2. This CDR3 has 13 residues. In germline, CDR1 is SGHRS, CDR2 YFSETQ. CDR3 amino acids: CASSLLPNYGYTF.

This rearrangement joins TRBV11-2 to TRBJ1-6. The V gene's germline CDR1 is SGHAT and CDR2 FQNNGV. The CDR3 covers 16 residues. The CDR3 sequence is CASSLDIGSYNSPLHF. Using reference TRBV11-2 and TRBJ1-6 for the parts outside the CDR3, the full variable domain is EAGVAQSPRYKIIEKRQSVAFWCNPISGHATLYWYQQILGQGPKLLIQFQNNGVVDDSQLPKDRFSAERLKGVDSTLKIQPAKLEDSAVYLCASSLDIGSYNSPLHFGNGTRLTVT.

The genes are TRBV12-3 or TRBV12-4 and TRBJ2-1. The CDR3 is made up of 15 amino acids. CDR3 sequence reads: CASSYLGSSYNEQFF.

CDR3 sequence reads: CASSLRGKPNTGELFF. The chain is built from TRBV5-4 and TRBJ2-2; lacking DNA, the TRBD1 call made by TCRdb goes unchecked. This CDR3 contains 16 residues. Germline CDR1 is SGHNT and CDR2 is YYREEE (reference sequence).

The chain employs TRBV5-1 and TRBJ1-2; TCRdb calls TRBD1, which cannot be checked without DNA. CDR1 is SGHRS, CDR2 YFSETQ, per germline. This CDR3 is 20 amino acids long. The chain's CDR3 is CASSGRTVPVLRSPNYGYTF.

The chain combines TRBV20-1 with TRBJ1-5. The CDR3 loop spans 15 amino acids. CDR1 is DFQATT, CDR2 SNEGSKA, per germline (reference sequence). The CDR3 region is CSARMALGEDQPQHF.

This chain uses TRBV18 with TRBJ2-7; as DNA is missing, the TRBD2 call by TCRdb cannot be tested. CDR1 is KGHSH and CDR2 is LQKENI in the germline V gene. The CDR3 is 14 residues long. CDR3 loop: CASSQTRDTYEQYF.

This chain links TRBV11-2 with TRBJ2-1; TCRdb outputs TRBD1, but without DNA this stays unchecked. This CDR3 is built from 13 residues. Germline values: CDR1 SGHAT, CDR2 FQNNGV. The CDR3 is CASSRGSGLGQFF.